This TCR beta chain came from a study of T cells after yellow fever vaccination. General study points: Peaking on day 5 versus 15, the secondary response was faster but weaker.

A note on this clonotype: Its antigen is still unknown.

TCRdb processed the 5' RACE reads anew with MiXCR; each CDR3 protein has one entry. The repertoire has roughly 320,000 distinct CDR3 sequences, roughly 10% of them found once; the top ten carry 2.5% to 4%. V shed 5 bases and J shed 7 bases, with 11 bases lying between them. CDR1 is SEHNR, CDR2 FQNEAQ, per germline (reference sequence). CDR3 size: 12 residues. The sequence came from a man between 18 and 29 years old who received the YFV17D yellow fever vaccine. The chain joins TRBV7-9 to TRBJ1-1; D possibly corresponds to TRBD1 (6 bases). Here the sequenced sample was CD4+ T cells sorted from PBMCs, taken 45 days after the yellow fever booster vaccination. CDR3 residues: CASSRTDLEAFF. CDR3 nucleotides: TGTGCCAGCAGCAGGACAGACCTTGAAGCTTTCTTT.